This TCR beta chain was observed in a study of control samples from healthy donors and cancer patients. The germline V gene encodes CDR1 SGDLS and CDR2 YYNGEE. The CDR3 runs to 16 residues. Repertoires were generated with immunoSEQ multiplex PCR, while TCRdb's copy carries only in-frame clones and drops some. This sample has 5,500 to 7,500 clones, with around 72% found just once. In the case of this clone: A much larger clone is a single base away; this may be a read error. This CDR3 is also generated by other DNA sequences in the sample.

The chain recombines TRBV9 with TRBJ2-2, with 8 bases matching TRBD2. The TCR originated in a male donor with melanoma. What was sequenced was formalin-fixed, paraffin-embedded tissue. CDR3 residues: CASSTRTSLVPRELFF. The CDR3, as DNA: TGTGCTAGCAGCACCCGGACTAGCCTGGTCCCCAGGGAGCTGTTTTTT.